This passage covers 30 T cell receptor beta chains from one sample sequenced in a study of metastatic and nonmetastatic thyroid tumors. There were no patients who had received any treatment before thyroid surgery. TCRdb reprocessed the PCR reads via MiXCR. Among roughly 13,000 clones, 23% were seen once, and the ten largest hold roughly 7.3%. The sequenced sample consisted of blood. These receptors were obtained from a female donor with papillary thyroid cancer or a benign thyroid nodule (not recorded which). Some clones in this sample may be carry-over from other donors' samples.

The chain employs TRBV27 and TRBJ2-1; TRBD2 matches 11 bases. This CDR3 contains 16 residues. Germline loops: CDR1 MNHEY, CDR2 SMNVEV (reference sequence). Trimming took 4 bases from V and 5 from J; bases not matched to a gene: 7. CDR3 nucleotide sequence: TGTGCCAGCAGTTCTTTAGCGGGAGGGCCGAACAATGAGCAGTTCTTC. The encoded protein is CASSSLAGGPNNEQFF.

This clone has more than one count but fewer than ten. This chain links TRBV6-1 with TRBJ2-7; D perhaps matches TRBD2 (5 bases). Germline CDR1 reads MNHNS; CDR2 reads SASEGT. The CDR3 contains 12 residues. Trimming took off 6 bases at V and 6 bases at J, with 12 bases between the two ends. CDR3 bases: TGTGCCAGCAGGGCCGGACTTGTCGAGCAGTACTTC. Protein: CASRAGLVEQYF.

For this clone: Its ends do not fully match the called genes, so a read error is possible. DNA of the CDR3: TGTGCCAGCAGTTTAAACCGGGGTGAAGATTTCTTT. Translating gives CASSLNRGEDFF. J is TRBJ1-1 and V is TRBV12-3 or TRBV12-4; D is unresolved. The CDR3 is made up of 12 amino acids.

In this sample, this clone turned up many times. One end of the junction is discordant with germline, which a read error may explain. Additional DNA sequences in this sample encode the identical CDR3. The chain recombines TRBV7-9 with TRBJ2-7; no clear D. This CDR3 has 12 residues. Germline CDR1 reads SEHNR; CDR2 reads FQNEAQ (reference sequence). CDR3 residues: CASSLGQYEQYF. CDR3 DNA: TGCGCCAGCAGCTTAGGGCAGTACGAGCAGTACTTC.

By proportion, this clone is medium-sized (0.01 to 0.1%). The chain recombines TRBV15 with TRBJ2-7; the D call may be TRBD1 or TRBD2 (5 bases each). V lost 5 bases to trimming and J lost 2 bases, with 10 bases between them. Per germline, CDR1 LNHNV and CDR2 YYDKDF (reference sequence). This CDR3 is built from 13 residues. The CDR3 spells CATSPGSPYEQYF. CDR3 bases: TGTGCCACCAGCCCAGGGAGCCCCTACGAGCAGTACTTC.

A remark on this clone: An end of the junction differs from the germline gene, which may be a read error. V gene TRBV27 combines with J gene TRBJ2-5; D is possibly TRBD2 (6 bases). There are 16 residues in the CDR3. CDR1 is MNHEY, CDR2 SMNVEV, per germline (reference sequence). In DNA, the CDR3 is TGTGCCGGCAGTTTGGTTGGGACTCCCCTCCAAGAGACCCAGTACTTC. Translated, it gives CAGSLVGTPLQETQYF.

V is TRBV24-1 and J is TRBJ2-1, with D hard to call. V lost 4 bases and J 8 bases, leaving 8 bases between the germline ends. CDR3 length equals 12 residues. The V gene's germline CDR1 is KGHDR and CDR2 SFDVKD. CDR3 sequence reads: CATSDRVDEQFF. The CDR3 nucleotides are TGTGCCACCAGTGACCGGGTTGATGAGCAGTTCTTC.

By its share, this clone is medium-sized. The chain has TRBV20-1 and TRBJ2-7; 7 bases map to TRBD2. The CDR3 consists of 16 residues. J lost 2 bases, V lost 0 bases, and 10 bases had no gene match. In germline, CDR1 is DFQATT, CDR2 SNEGSKA (reference sequence). DNA of the CDR3: TGCAGTGCTAGAGATGAAGTGAGGACTAGTCCCTACGAGCAGTACTTC. It encodes CSARDEVRTSPYEQYF.

This clone has only a few counts. A read error may explain this, as a much larger clone is one base away. This same CDR3 is encoded by further DNA sequences in the sample. This chain links TRBV4-3 with TRBJ1-1; weak D call: TRBD1 (5 bases). This CDR3 comprises 16 residues. Germline V lookup: CDR1 LGHNA, CDR2 YSLEER. CDR3 nucleotides: TGCGCCAGCAGTCAAGATATGCGGTTAGGGGCCACTGAAGCTTTCTTT. Translated: CASSQDMRLGATEAFF.

This clone was counted many times. This chain connects TRBV5-1 to TRBJ2-5, with D tentatively TRBD2 (6 bases). The CDR3 loop spans 13 amino acids. Germline V CDR1 and CDR2: SGHRS, YFSETQ. V shed 3 bases and J shed 5 bases, with 11 bases lying between them. The CDR3 DNA sequence: TGCGCCAGCAGCTCGGAGGGCCACGAGACCCAGTACTTC. Protein product: CASSSEGHETQYF.

This clone is labeled as medium-sized. The V and J genes are TRBV19 and TRBJ1-5; D remains ambiguous. V gave up 10 bases and J gave up 0 bases, with 13 bases separating them. The germline CDR1 and CDR2 sequences are LNHDA and SQIVND (reference sequence). The CDR3 is 14 residues long. CDR3 DNA sequence: TGTGCCACCCAAGGACGGAGTAGCAATCAGCCCCAGCATTTT. The encoded protein is CATQGRSSNQPQHF.

The sample holds a few counts of this clone. Sequence at one end of the junction differs from germline and may be a read error. CDR3 region: CASRSTGGTDTHYF. The CDR3 DNA sequence: TGTGCCAGCAGAAGTACAGGGGGCACAGATACGCATTATTTT. The chain links TRBV6-1 to TRBJ2-3; 9 bases align to TRBD1. The CDR3 runs 14 residues. CDR1 MNHNS and CDR2 SASEGT come from the germline V gene.

This clone showed up many times. This chain uses TRBV20-1 with TRBJ1-4; a weak D match, TRBD1 (6 bases). Germline values: CDR1 DFQATT, CDR2 SNEGSKA (reference sequence). The CDR3 runs to 15 residues. Trimming took 6 bases from V and 4 from J, leaving 18 bases between them. DNA of the CDR3: TGCAGTGCCACCGGCACAGGGCAGGTTAATGAAAAACTGTTTTTT. Its protein is CSATGTGQVNEKLFF.

At least ten counts were recorded for this clone. The chain recombines TRBV11-3 with TRBJ1-6; no clear D gene. V was pared by 3 bases and J by 5 bases, with 5 bases between. Germline V gene lookup returns CDR1 SGHNT and CDR2 YENEEA. This CDR3 is 13 amino acids long. CDR3 nucleotide sequence: TGTGCCAGCAGCTTCATCGATAATTCACCCCTCCACTTT. It yields the protein CASSFIDNSPLHF.

This chain connects TRBV7-8 to TRBJ2-1; tentatively, D is TRBD2 (5 bases). Trimming removed 7 bases from V and 5 bases from J, with 15 bases in between. The germline gives CDR1 SGHVS, CDR2 FQNEAQ. CDR3 length equals 14 residues. This CDR3 is CASILATRDNEQFF. Written as DNA, the CDR3 is TGTGCCAGCATTTTAGCAACTAGGGACAATGAGCAGTTCTTC.

The V call is TRBV10-1, the J call TRBJ1-6; no reliable D call. Germline CDR1 WNHNN, CDR2 SYGVQD (reference sequence). The V gene lost 2 bases and the J gene lost 8 bases, with 28 bases spanning the gap. The CDR3 has 20 amino acids. Written as DNA, the CDR3 is TGCGCCAGCAGTGAGCCTGTCTCTCCTATCCTGGACGACCGGTATTCACCCCTCCACTTT. Translated, it gives CASSEPVSPILDDRYSPLHF.

This clone was counted ten times or more. This rearrangement joins TRBV3-1 to TRBJ2-6, with D possibly TRBD2 on 6 matching bases. Trimming took off 0 bases at V and 0 bases at J, with 12 bases between the two ends. The CDR3 runs 18 residues. CDR1 is LGHDT and CDR2 is YNNKEL in the germline V gene (reference sequence). This CDR3 is CASSQDLIGSSGANVLTF. CDR3 bases: TGTGCCAGCAGCCAAGATCTTATCGGGAGCTCTGGGGCCAACGTCCTGACTTTC.

V and J are TRBV5-5 and TRBJ2-1; 7 bases are shared with TRBD2. V gave up 0 bases and J gave up 9 bases; unmatched junction bases: 6. This CDR3 is 14 amino acids long. In germline, CDR1 is SGHKS, CDR2 YYEKEE (reference sequence). This chain's CDR3 is CASSLEVAGREQFF. CDR3 nucleotides: TGTGCCAGCAGCTTGGAGGTAGCGGGTCGTGAGCAGTTCTTC.

V and J are TRBV28 and TRBJ2-7, with 7 bases aligning to TRBD2. J lost 0 bases, V lost 7 bases, and 9 bases had no gene match. The CDR3 sequence is 15 residues long. Per germline, CDR1 MDHEN and CDR2 SYDVKM. This CDR3 reads CASTPAGGSSYEQYF. The CDR3 region has the DNA TGTGCCAGCACCCCGGCAGGCGGGAGCTCCTACGAGCAGTACTTC.

The gene calls are TRBV20-1 and TRBJ1-6, with 9 nucleotides matching TRBD1. Trimming at V came to 7 bases and at J to 7 bases, leaving 5 bases not matched to a gene. The CDR3 covers 13 residues. Germline V lookup: CDR1 DFQATT, CDR2 SNEGSKA (reference sequence). CDR3 nucleotide sequence: TGCAGTGGCGTAGGGACAGGGAATTCACCCCTCCACTTT. It is translated as CSGVGTGNSPLHF.

The V and J genes are TRBV5-5 and TRBJ1-5; D may be TRBD1 (6 bases). Germline V gene data show CDR1 as SGHKS and CDR2 as YYEKEE (reference sequence). V was cut by 3 bases and J by 7 bases, with 11 bases left in between. The CDR3 runs to 13 residues. The CDR3 sequence: CASSSWGGQPQHF. The CDR3 DNA follows: TGTGCCAGCAGCTCCTGGGGGGGCCAGCCCCAGCATTTT.

This sequence joins TRBV6-5 and TRBJ1-2, with 8 bases aligning to TRBD1. CDR3 length: 14 amino acids. CDR1 MNHEY and CDR2 SVGAGI come from the germline V gene. The junction had 7 bases not matched to a gene; V was cut back by 2 bases and J by 8 bases. The DNA for the CDR3 is TGTGCCAGCAGTTACACGGGACAGGCTGGAGGCTACACCTTC. Protein product: CASSYTGQAGGYTF.

The genes are TRBV30 and TRBJ1-2; D uncertain. This CDR3 is built from 11 residues. V was clipped by 2 bases and J by 7 bases, with 8 bases between them. Germline loops: CDR1 GTSNPN, CDR2 SVGIG (reference sequence). The DNA for the CDR3 is TGTGCCTGGAGTAACCGGGCTGGCTACACCTTC. It specifies CAWSNRAGYTF. The complete variable domain, with remaining parts taken from reference TRBV30 and TRBJ1-2, reads SQTIHQWPATLVQPVGSPLSLECTVEGTSNPNLYWYRQAAGRGLQLLFYSVGIGQISSEVPQNLSASRPQDRQFILSSKKLLLSDSGFYLCAWSNRAGYTFGSGTRLTVV.

V is TRBV11-1 and J is TRBJ2-7, with no clear D. This CDR3 is 16 amino acids long. Per the germline V gene, CDR1 is SGHAT and CDR2 is FQDESV (reference sequence). Trimming took 3 bases from V and 1 from J, leaving 16 bases between them. This CDR3 is CASSLIKPSASYEQYF. For the CDR3, the DNA is TGTGCCAGCAGCTTGATTAAGCCTTCCGCTTCCTACGAGCAGTACTTC.

Many counts were recorded for this clone. The V call is TRBV28, the J call TRBJ2-5; D possibly uses TRBD1 or TRBD2 (6 bases each). Looked up from germline, CDR1 is MDHEN and CDR2 is SYDVKM. The CDR3 spans 15 residues. V was shortened by 1 base and J by 3 bases, with 12 bases between the two germline ends. The CDR3 nucleotides read TGTGCCAGCAGTTTATCCATAGGGGGGAAAGAGACCCAGTACTTC. It yields the protein CASSLSIGGKETQYF.

The rearrangement uses TRBV27 and TRBJ2-5; D may be TRBD2 (5 bases). Trimming took 0 bases from V and 9 from J, leaving 32 bases between them. CDR1 is MNHEY, CDR2 SMNVEV, per germline (reference sequence). This CDR3 is 20 amino acids long. The DNA of the CDR3 is TGTGCCAGCAGTTTATCTCTCCCCTCCGGCGGGTCCCATGGGCGGAGGTCCCAGTACTTC. Its protein is CASSLSLPSGGSHGRRSQYF.

The sample holds a few counts of this clone. The genes are TRBV28 and TRBJ2-3; 11 positions agree with TRBD2. The CDR3 is 18 residues long. The J segment lost 3 bases and the V segment lost 2 bases, leaving 10 bases of the junction unmatched. From germline, CDR1 is MDHEN and CDR2 SYDVKM. CDR3 coding DNA: TGTGCCAGCAGTTTAGTTAGCGGGAGGGGTGGGAGGACAGATACGCAGTATTTT. As protein: CASSLVSGRGGRTDTQYF. Full variable domain (missing parts from reference TRBV28 and TRBJ2-3): DVKVTQSSRYLVKRTGEKVFLECVQDMDHENMFWYRQDPGLGLRLIYFSYDVKMKEKGDIPEGYSVSREKKERFSLILESASTNQTSMYLCASSLVSGRGGRTDTQYFGPGTRLTVL.

This clone showed up just once. V is TRBV18 and J is TRBJ2-3; possibly TRBD2 for D (6 bases). Trimming took 0 bases from V and 7 from J, leaving 14 bases between them. The CDR3 loop spans 15 amino acids. Germline-derived CDR1 and CDR2 are KGHSH and LQKENI. The CDR3 DNA sequence: TGTGCCAGCTCACCACCGGAGGGCCTGAGCTATACGCAGTATTTT. As protein: CASSPPEGLSYTQYF.

This clone was seen at least ten times. The chain combines TRBV24-1 with TRBJ2-1; tentative D call: TRBD2 (6 bases). The V and J ends lost 1 base and 5 bases respectively, with 20 bases between them. From germline, CDR1 is KGHDR and CDR2 SFDVKD. The CDR3 spans 18 residues. The CDR3 DNA sequence: TGTGCCACCAGTGATTTACCAAGGACGTCCCAGCGGGACAATGAGCAGTTCTTC. This codes for CATSDLPRTSQRDNEQFF.

At least ten counts were recorded for this clone. The rearrangement joins TRBV5-1 to TRBJ2-1; 7 nucleotides match TRBD2. From germline, CDR1 is SGHRS and CDR2 YFSETQ. The J segment lost 3 bases and the V segment lost 4 bases, leaving 10 bases of the junction unmatched. This CDR3 contains 16 residues. The CDR3 coding sequence is TGCGCCAGCAGCCTCCTCCCCAGCGGGATCTACAATGAGCAGTTCTTC. Translation gives CASSLLPSGIYNEQFF.